The 11 T cell receptor beta chains below come from one sample, sequenced in a study of blood T cells in healthy people across ages. A second PCR of roughly 7 to 11 cycles used a sample-barcoded 5' primer and a J-beta primer mix. TCRdb redid the calling of the 5' RACE reads with MiXCR, one entry per CDR3 protein. This table has about 970,000 distinct CDR3 sequences, just over 50% appearing once. Sample: blood. The receptors shown here come from a woman aged 60-75 years in good health.

The chain couples TRBV7-2 to TRBJ1-2; D remains ambiguous. V shed 5 bases and J shed 8 bases, with 24 bases lying between them. The CDR3 totals 16 residues. In germline, CDR1 is SGHTA, CDR2 FQGNSA. The DNA for the CDR3 is TGTGCCAGCAGCCCCCAAGGCCTCCCGGCGGGTAAGGGCTACACCTTC. Amino acids: CASSPQGLPAGKGYTF.

The chain employs TRBV28 and TRBJ2-7; D is uncertain. Germline V gene sequence: CDR1 MDHEN, CDR2 SYDVKM. V lost 5 bases, J lost 0 bases, and 11 bases lay in between. The CDR3 is 14 amino acids. For the CDR3, the DNA is TGTGCCAGCAGTCGCGACCGATTCTCCTACGAGCAGTACTTC. Amino acid sequence: CASSRDRFSYEQYF.

This chain links TRBV7-3 with TRBJ2-3; 16 bases match TRBD2. CDR1 SGHTA and CDR2 FQGTGA come from the germline V gene. The CDR3 consists of 20 residues. The V gene end was trimmed by 0 bases and the J gene end by 0 bases; junction bases not matched to a gene: 6. The CDR3 DNA follows: TGTGCCAGCAGCTTAACCCTTCCGGGACTAGCGGGAGGGAGCACAGATACGCAGTATTTT. This sequence encodes CASSLTLPGLAGGSTDTQYF.

This clonotype was seen a single time. J is TRBJ2-1 and V is TRBV7-2; D is perhaps TRBD1 (5 bases). Germline V gene sequence: CDR1 SGHTA, CDR2 FQGNSA. The CDR3 contains 15 residues. The germline V and J ends were trimmed by 0 bases and 4 bases, with 10 bases remaining between them. CDR3 nucleotide sequence: TGTGCCAGCAGCTTAGCTCCCACAGGATACAATGAGCAGTTCTTC. The encoded protein is CASSLAPTGYNEQFF.

This clonotype was detected once. The CDR3 DNA sequence: TGTGCCAGCAGCGAACCTAGCGGGAGTCCCTACAATGAGCAGTACTTC. Translating it yields CASSEPSGSPYNEQYF. The V gene is TRBV7-9, the J gene TRBJ2-4; TRBD2 matches 10 bases. Germline-derived CDR1 and CDR2 are SEHNR and FQNEAQ (reference sequence). With 5 bases clipped from V and 13 bases from J, the junction kept 17 bases outside the gene matches. The CDR3 extends over 16 amino acids.

The rearrangement uses TRBV5-1 and TRBJ2-7; a weak D match, TRBD2 (5 bases). V lost 5 bases to trimming and J lost 0 bases, with 15 bases between them. The CDR3 totals 15 residues. Germline CDR1 is SGHRS and CDR2 is YFSETQ. The CDR3 spells CASSYRPGNSYEQYF. The CDR3 DNA sequence: TGCGCCAGCAGTTACCGTCCCGGGAACTCCTACGAGCAGTACTTC. The whole variable domain, remainder taken from reference TRBV5-1 and TRBJ2-7, is KAGVTQTPRYLIKTRGQQVTLSCSPISGHRSVSWYQQTPGQGLQFLFEYFSETQRNKGNFPGRFSGRQFSNSRSEMNVSTLELGDSALYLCASSYRPGNSYEQYFGPGTRLTVT.

Note on this clonotype: At one end the junction does not follow the germline gene, possibly because of a read error. V is TRBV10-3 and J is TRBJ2-3, with 9 bases aligning to TRBD2. This CDR3 comprises 17 residues. Germline CDR1 and CDR2: ENHRY and SYGVKD. The CDR3 loop is CANSESTGLAGSDTQYF. Here the CDR3 DNA reads TGTGCCAACAGTGAGTCGACGGGGCTAGCGGGATCGGATACGCAGTATTTT.

The J gene is TRBJ1-1, the V gene TRBV18; 7 bases are shared with TRBD1. The CDR3 has 16 amino acids. V trimming: 2 bases; J trimming: 3 bases; junction bases outside the gene matches: 9. The germline V gene encodes CDR1 KGHSH and CDR2 LQKENI. The CDR3 region has the DNA TGTGCCAGCTCACCAAACCAACAGGGGCGGGACACTGAAGCTTTCTTT. This codes for CASSPNQQGRDTEAFF.

This chain joins TRBV11-2 and TRBJ2-5; perhaps TRBD2 as D (7 bases). V lost 1 base to trimming and J lost 4 bases, with 22 bases between them. The CDR3 sequence is 18 residues long. The germline V gene has CDR1 SGHAT and CDR2 FQNNGV. The DNA of the CDR3 is TGTGCCAGCAGCTTAGGCGCCCAAAGGTTCGGGGGGCGAGAGACCCAGTACTTC. It yields the protein CASSLGAQRFGGRETQYF.

The chain carries TRBV29-1 and TRBJ1-1, with a possible D match to TRBD1 (5 bases). The V gene lost 7 bases and the J gene lost 11 bases, with 17 bases spanning the gap. The germline V gene has CDR1 SQVTM and CDR2 ANQGSEA. The CDR3 totals 11 residues. In nucleotides, the CDR3 is TGCAGCGCTAGTCGGGGGAGTGACGCTTTCTTT. Encoded protein: CSASRGSDAFF.

This clonotype was observed a few times. The chain combines TRBV5-1 with TRBJ2-6, with 7 bases lining up with TRBD2. The CDR3 extends over 15 amino acids. J was trimmed by 3 bases and V by 2 bases; bases with no gene match: 2. Per germline, CDR1 SGHRS and CDR2 YFSETQ. CDR3 sequence: CASSLAGNGANVLTF. CDR3 nucleotide sequence: TGCGCCAGCAGCTTAGCGGGGAATGGGGCCAACGTCCTGACTTTC.